What follows is one T cell receptor beta chain and its context. Its antigen is unidentified. Germline V gives CDR1 MDHEN, CDR2 SYDVKM. This CDR3 region has 15 residues. The V and J ends lost 8 bases and 0 bases respectively, with 16 bases between them. Time point specified: newly diagnosed GD, antithyroid drugs for less than 3 months. The TCR library was prepared using RNA isolated from PBMCs. This sample stems from a study of regulatory T cells in long-lasting Graves disease. Study-level points and caveats: TRBV28, TRBJ1-2 and TRBJ2-5 were favored in persistent disease. The study found persistent patients shared more public clonotypes (roughly 2,800) than new patients (about 990).

Arm-PCR of CDR3 regions with iRepertoire HTBI primers generated TCR beta libraries. TCRdb used MiXCR to reprocess the multiplex PCR reads, holding one entry per CDR3 protein. The sample includes over 300,000 distinct CDR3 sequences, around 16% of them seen just once. The sample consisted of peripheral blood mononuclear cells (PBMCs), taken at new diagnosis, from a patient treated with antithyroid drugs. The receptor comes from a female donor with Graves disease. The chain employs TRBV28 and TRBJ1-1; the D gene is possibly TRBD1 (5 bases). The CDR3 here is CASGTSGYMNTEAFF. CDR3 sequence (DNA): TGTGCCAGCGGCACTTCAGGGTACATGAACACTGAAGCTTTCTTT.